The next 2 T cell receptor beta chains were all read from a single sample in a study of siplizumab effects on memory and regulatory T cells (dated by TCRdb to about 2019). The method behind the library was the immunoSEQ multiplex PCR assay. TCRdb carries this immuneACCESS record with in-frame sequences only. Its versions omit some clonotypes, under half of them owing to an unresolved V gene in the studies checked, with the rest unexplained. This sample is represented by approximately 100,000 clones; around 94% of them were singletons. The ten most abundant clones make up roughly 0.61% of the sample. Specimen: Tregs sorted from blood. These TCRs come from a human donor in good health.

V and J are TRBV15 and TRBJ2-1, with TRBD1 identical over 7 bases. The V and J ends lost 3 bases and 2 bases, in that order; junction bases with no gene match: 19. This CDR3 has 20 amino acids. Germline V gene lookup returns CDR1 LNHNV and CDR2 YYDKDF (reference sequence). CDR3 sequence reads: CATSSPRGTAYLITYNEQFF. The CDR3 DNA sequence: TGTGCCACCAGCAGTCCCCGAGGGACAGCGTATTTGATTACCTACAATGAGCAGTTCTTC.

The V and J genes are TRBV7-3 and TRBJ1-1; D possibly corresponds to TRBD1 (5 bases). CDR3 size: 18 residues. Per germline, CDR1 SGHTA and CDR2 FQGTGA. The V gene lost 1 base and the J gene lost 11 bases, with 29 bases spanning the gap. The chain's CDR3 is CASSLSPSLADTKFEAFF. The CDR3 region has the DNA TGTGCCAGCAGCTTAAGCCCGTCGCTAGCGGACACAAAGTTCGAGGCTTTCTTT.